Below, 11 T cell receptor beta chains from the same sample are listed, as sequenced in a study of T cells in Graves' hyperthyroidism and ophthalmopathy. There were TCR beta CDR3 regions amplified from RNA transcripts. The HTBI primer set served for first-round RT-PCR of the TCR CDR3. Each CDR3 protein is one row after TCRdb ran MiXCR on the multiplex PCR reads. The repertoire includes hundreds of thousands of distinct CDR3 sequences, about a sixth of them detected once, and 2.5% to 4% sits in the top ten. The sequencing sample was made of blood. These receptors came from a woman aged 40 to 49 with Graves' ophthalmopathy.

This clonotype showed up many times. The rearrangement uses TRBV18 and TRBJ2-7; 14 bases fit TRBD2. The trim removed 3 bases at V and 0 bases at J, leaving 4 bases unmatched. From germline, CDR1 is KGHSH and CDR2 LQKENI. The CDR3 extends over 17 amino acids. CDR3 DNA: TGTGCCAGCTCACCGGGACTAGCGGGAGAGAGCTCCTACGAGCAGTACTTC. This translates into CASSPGLAGESSYEQYF. Full variable domain (outside the CDR3, taken from reference TRBV18 and TRBJ2-7): NAGVMQNPRHLVRRRGQEARLRCSPMKGHSHVYWYRQLPEEGLKFMVYLQKENIIDESGMPKERFSAEFPKEGPSILRIQQVVRGDSAAYFCASSPGLAGESSYEQYFGPGTRLTVT.

This clonotype appeared a few times. The gene calls are TRBV6-1 and TRBJ2-2; TRBD2 agrees at 8 bases. The CDR3 totals 13 residues. Germline trimming cut 11 bases from V and 0 bases from J; bases unmatched to any gene: 2. From germline, CDR1 is MNHNS and CDR2 SASEGT. The CDR3, as DNA: TGTGCCGGGGGACTAGCGAACACCGGGGAGCTGTTTTTT. This codes for CAGGLANTGELFF.

This rearrangement joins TRBV4-1 to TRBJ2-3; D not resolved. CDR1 MGHRA and CDR2 YSYEKL come from the germline V gene. The CDR3 contains 15 residues. Trimming left V 4 bases short and J 2 bases short, with 13 bases between. CDR3 DNA: TGCGCCAGCAGCCCCAGTCCCCCCTTCACAGATACGCAGTATTTT. Translating it yields CASSPSPPFTDTQYF.

The V call is TRBV5-1, the J call TRBJ2-5, with TRBD2 matching over 12 bases. This CDR3 comprises 17 residues. V shed 2 bases and J 4 bases; nucleotides not matched to a gene: 9. The germline V gene has CDR1 SGHRS and CDR2 YFSETQ. Here the CDR3 DNA reads TGCGCCAGCAGCTTATCCCCTAGCGGGGGGGCCAGAGAGACCCAGTACTTC. Amino acid sequence: CASSLSPSGGARETQYF.

This clonotype was recorded at least ten times. The rearrangement uses TRBV2 and TRBJ2-6, with D possibly matching TRBD1 (5 bases). The V gene's germline CDR1 is SNHLY and CDR2 FYNNEI. Trimming shortened V by 3 bases and J by 1 base, and 10 bases separated the two germline ends. This CDR3 comprises 16 residues. DNA for the CDR3: TGTGCCAGCAGTGAGCCAGGGTTATCTGGGGCCAACGTCCTGACTTTC. This codes for CASSEPGLSGANVLTF.

This clonotype was seen only a few times. The chain uses TRBV29-1 and TRBJ1-2; weak D call: TRBD1 (5 bases). The CDR3 has 16 residues. Germline V lookup: CDR1 SQVTM, CDR2 ANQGSEA. V was pared by 4 bases and J by 8 bases, with 26 bases between. CDR3 bases: TGCAGCGTTGGGAACCTCGGGGCCGCAGCCTTGAGGGGCTACACCTTC. As protein: CSVGNLGAAALRGYTF.

This clonotype was seen repeatedly, ten times or more. The V call is TRBV12-3 or TRBV12-4, the J call TRBJ2-5; D possibly uses TRBD1 or TRBD2 (5 bases each). The CDR3 has 14 amino acids. Between the trimmed V and J ends, which lost 6 bases and 5 bases, there was a span of 16 bases. The CDR3 DNA is TGTGCCAGCAGCTGGGACCGCCGCTGGGAGACCCAGTACTTC. Residues: CASSWDRRWETQYF.

The genes are TRBV4-2 and TRBJ2-3; D not certain. Germline-derived CDR1 and CDR2 are LGHNA and YNFKEQ. The CDR3 is 15 amino acids. The V gene lost 2 bases and the J gene lost 1 base, with 10 bases spanning the gap. The chain's CDR3 is CASSQPLQGTDTQYF. CDR3 bases: TGTGCCAGCAGCCAACCACTCCAGGGCACAGATACGCAGTATTTT.

This clonotype was observed many times. This chain connects TRBV5-1 to TRBJ1-1; 10 nucleotides line up with TRBD1. This CDR3 has 15 amino acids. From germline, CDR1 is SGHRS and CDR2 YFSETQ. J was trimmed by 3 bases and V by 4 bases; bases with no gene match: 6. CDR3 amino acids: CASSALGTGDTEAFF. Here the CDR3 DNA reads TGCGCCAGCAGCGCGCTCGGGACAGGGGACACTGAAGCTTTCTTT. Full variable domain (missing parts from reference TRBV5-1 and TRBJ1-1): KAGVTQTPRYLIKTRGQQVTLSCSPISGHRSVSWYQQTPGQGLQFLFEYFSETQRNKGNFPGRFSGRQFSNSRSEMNVSTLELGDSALYLCASSALGTGDTEAFFGQGTRLTVV.

The table lists this clonotype with a few counts. V is TRBV19 and J is TRBJ1-5; D gene uncertain. Germline assignment: CDR1 LNHDA and CDR2 SQIVND (reference sequence). The CDR3 covers 16 residues. The ends were cut back, 6 bases at V and 2 bases at J, with 17 bases in the middle. CDR3 amino acids: CASRPRPIGGNQPQHF. CDR3 sequence (DNA): TGTGCCAGTAGACCCCGACCCATTGGTGGCAATCAGCCCCAGCATTTT.

The chain recombines TRBV20-1 with TRBJ2-7; D remains unclear. V was pared by 7 bases and J by 6 bases, with 22 bases between. The CDR3 loop spans 14 amino acids. Germline CDR1 reads DFQATT; CDR2 reads SNEGSKA (reference sequence). The CDR3 DNA is TGCAGTGTCGCCCCCCCCCCCCCCAACTCCGAGCAGTACTTC. Encoded protein: CSVAPPPPNSEQYF.